This TCR beta chain originates from a study of CD8 T cells in ankylosing spondylitis. Study-wide results and caveats: A motif of fewer than ten highly homologous TCR beta variants was seen as apparently characteristic of ankylosing spondylitis blood. Reports say disease-linked clones showed up significantly more in matched ankylosing spondylitis synovial fluid.

This clonotype was counted at least ten times. The antigen is not known. The V gene's germline CDR1 is DFQATT and CDR2 SNEGSKA (reference sequence). With 0 bases removed from V and 3 bases from J, the gap between germline ends came to 14 bases. The CDR3 is 15 amino acids. A quantitative 5'-RACE method, one with molecular barcodes, was used to make TCR beta libraries. TCRdb reprocessed the 5' RACE reads via MiXCR and lists one record per CDR3 protein. The top ten hold approximately 6.3% of the sample, which has about 540,000 distinct CDR3 sequences, more than 9.5% seen once. The material sequenced was blood, either unsorted or a sorted T cell fraction (not recorded which). V is TRBV20-1 and J is TRBJ1-2; perhaps TRBD1 as D (5 bases). The sequence derives from a male donor with ankylosing spondylitis. DNA of the CDR3: TGCAGTGCTAGAGATCCCGGCCGGGGCTACTATGGCTACACCTTC. Its translation: CSARDPGRGYYGYTF.